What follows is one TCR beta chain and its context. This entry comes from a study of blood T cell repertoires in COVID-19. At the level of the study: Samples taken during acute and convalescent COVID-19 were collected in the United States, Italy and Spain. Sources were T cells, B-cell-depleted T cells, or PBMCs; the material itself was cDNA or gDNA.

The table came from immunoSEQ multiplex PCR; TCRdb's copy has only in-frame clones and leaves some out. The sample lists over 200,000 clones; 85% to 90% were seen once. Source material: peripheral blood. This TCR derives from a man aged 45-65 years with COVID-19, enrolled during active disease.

CDR3 sequence reads: CASRDQGFTNTGELFF. CDR3 nucleotide sequence: TGTGCCAGCAGGGATCAGGGGTTTACGAACACCGGGGAGCTGTTTTTT. V usage is TRBV6-6 and J usage is TRBJ2-2; perhaps TRBD1 as D (6 bases). Trimming removed 6 bases at V and 0 bases at J, with 14 bases between. Germline CDR1 and CDR2: MNHNY and SVGAGI (reference sequence). This CDR3 comprises 16 residues.